The 25 T cell receptor beta chains below come from one sample, sequenced in a study of immune heterogeneity within non-small cell lung tumors. Amplification of the TCR beta CDR3 was achieved through multiplex PCR with 32 V and 13 J primers. TCRdb reanalysed the multiplex PCR reads using MiXCR and keeps one entry per CDR3 protein. The sample holds under 2,000 distinct CDR3 sequences, 25% to 30% seen once. The authors used about 600 ng of bulk tumor genomic DNA per sample as template. Biopsies that were spaced far apart were taken, several per primary tumor, during surgery. Each patient presented with untreated, newly diagnosed non-small cell lung cancer and received curative surgery. Input material: lung tumor tissue. Source of these receptors: a woman between 50 and 59 years old with non-small cell lung cancer.

This chain uses TRBV5-1 with TRBJ1-1; 9 bases line up with TRBD1. The V and J ends lost 5 bases and 3 bases, in that order; junction bases with no gene match: 8. CDR1 SGHRS and CDR2 YFSETQ come from the germline V gene. This CDR3 region has 15 residues. Written as DNA, the CDR3 is TGCGCCAGCAGACCCGGACAGGGGCAAGACACTGAAGCTTTCTTT. It specifies CASRPGQGQDTEAFF.

The chain is built from TRBV20-1 and TRBJ1-5, with D perhaps matching TRBD1 (6 bases). CDR1 is DFQATT, CDR2 SNEGSKA, per germline (reference sequence). V lost 6 bases to trimming and J lost 0 bases, with 18 bases between them. This CDR3 is 16 amino acids long. As DNA, the CDR3 is TGCAGTGCAGGGGCGGGAGGGACACATAGCAATCAGCCCCAGCATTTT. It codes for CSAGAGGTHSNQPQHF.

The chain uses TRBV27 and TRBJ1-2, with TRBD1 as a possible D gene (6 bases). Deletions cut 7 bases from V and 2 bases from J, with 17 bases between. Germline assignment: CDR1 MNHEY and CDR2 SMNVEV (reference sequence). CDR3 length: 15 amino acids. The CDR3 sequence is CASTQRGGANYGYTF. The CDR3 DNA is TGTGCCAGCACACAACGGGGGGGGGCAAACTATGGCTACACCTTC.

V usage is TRBV29-1 and J usage is TRBJ2-5; D is unclear. CDR1 and CDR2 (germline): SQVTM, ANQGSEA. CDR3 length: 12 amino acids. V was pared by 5 bases and J by 3 bases, with 10 bases between. DNA of the CDR3: TGCAGCGTTCTGGAGATCAAAGAGACCCAGTACTTC. Translating it yields CSVLEIKETQYF.

This clonotype is termed medium-sized (0.01 to 0.1%). J is TRBJ2-7 and V is TRBV20-1; D uncertain. The CDR3 consists of 13 residues. V shed 6 bases and J shed 3 bases, with 15 bases lying between them. Germline CDR1 DFQATT, CDR2 SNEGSKA (reference sequence). The CDR3, as DNA: TGCAGTGCCCCTATAGGGCCCCTCTACGAGCAGTACTTC. Translation: CSAPIGPLYEQYF.

The gene calls are TRBV12-3 or TRBV12-4 and TRBJ1-2, with 7 bases matching TRBD1. There are 18 residues in the CDR3. V gave up 7 bases and J gave up 7 bases; unmatched junction bases: 24. The chain's CDR3 is CASTRPRGQGEILSGYTF. In nucleotides, the CDR3 is TGTGCCAGCACCCGGCCCCGGGGCCAGGGGGAAATCTTAAGTGGCTACACCTTC.

Sample share makes this clonotype large. This CDR3 is CASSSVDRSTVAQYF. In DNA form, the CDR3 reads TGTGCCAGCAGTTCAGTGGACAGGTCTACGGTGGCGCAGTATTTT. The chain has TRBV6-2 or TRBV6-3 and TRBJ2-3, with 7 bases lining up with TRBD1. The ends lost 4 bases at V and 10 bases at J; junction bases unmatched: 14. Germline V gene sequence: CDR1 MNHEY, CDR2 SVGEGT. This CDR3 region has 15 residues.

This clonotype was found a few times. The V call is TRBV18, the J call TRBJ2-3; 14 bases are a match to TRBD2. Trimming cost V 6 bases and J 5 bases; bases outside gene matches: 7. The CDR3 extends over 16 amino acids. CDR1 KGHSH and CDR2 LQKENI come from the germline V gene. CDR3 DNA sequence: TGTGCCAGCTCCGCGACTAGCGGGGGGGCTGTAGATACGCAGTATTTT. Its protein product is CASSATSGGAVDTQYF.

The genes are TRBV27 and TRBJ2-3; possibly TRBD2 for D (6 bases). Per the germline V gene, CDR1 is MNHEY and CDR2 is SMNVEV (reference sequence). The V end was cut by 0 bases, the J end by 2 bases, with 9 bases between. This CDR3 spans 15 amino acids. The CDR3 reads CASSLSGGNTDTQYF. For the CDR3, the DNA is TGTGCCAGCAGTTTATCGGGGGGAAACACAGATACGCAGTATTTT.

There are a few counts of this clonotype. The V gene is TRBV7-8, the J gene TRBJ1-5; 7 positions match TRBD1. Trimming took 1 base from V and 9 from J; bases not matched to a gene: 9. The CDR3 covers 15 residues. CDR1 and CDR2 (germline): SGHVS, FQNEAQ. CDR3 sequence (DNA): TGTGCCAGCAGCTTAGACAGGGGTGTGTCTCGGCCCCAGCATTTT. Translating gives CASSLDRGVSRPQHF.

Relative to its sample, this clonotype is medium-sized (0.01 to 0.1%). This chain links TRBV28 with TRBJ1-1; unclear D gene. Trimming removed 5 bases from V and 3 bases from J, with 22 bases in between. The CDR3 has 17 residues. Germline lookup yields CDR1 MDHEN and CDR2 SYDVKM. The CDR3 here is CASSTDLGWVWDTEAFF. As DNA, the CDR3 is TGTGCCAGCAGTACCGATTTAGGGTGGGTTTGGGACACTGAAGCTTTCTTT.

V gene TRBV28 combines with J gene TRBJ2-2, with D perhaps matching TRBD1 or TRBD2 (6 bases each). This CDR3 has 14 residues. Germline-derived CDR1 and CDR2 are MDHEN and SYDVKM. The V gene lost 7 bases and the J gene lost 6 bases, with 15 bases spanning the gap. CDR3 nucleotide sequence: TGTGCCAGCACCGGGGGTGGGGGCTCCGGGGAGCTGTTTTTT. It translates to CASTGGGGSGELFF.

In this sample, this clonotype is large. The chain uses TRBV28 and TRBJ2-7, with TRBD1 matching 8 bases. V shed 5 bases, J shed 5 bases, and the junction held 11 bases outside the gene matches. CDR1 is MDHEN and CDR2 is SYDVKM in the germline V gene. The CDR3 is 15 amino acids. The CDR3 protein is CASSLRQGWIHEQYF. Written as DNA, the CDR3 is TGTGCCAGCAGTCTCCGACAGGGGTGGATCCACGAGCAGTACTTC.

The sample holds a few counts of this clonotype. V usage is TRBV12-3 or TRBV12-4 and J usage is TRBJ2-5; 8 bases match TRBD2. V was clipped by 1 base and J by 5 bases; unmatched bases: 6. There are 15 residues in the CDR3. As DNA, the CDR3 is TGTGCCAGCAGTTTAGGACTAGCGCCCAGGGAGACCCAGTACTTC. Protein: CASSLGLAPRETQYF.

Within the sample, this clonotype is large (0.1 to 1%). The chain links TRBV11-3 to TRBJ2-7; D is unresolved. CDR3 size: 14 residues. CDR1 and CDR2 (germline): SGHNT, YENEEA. Trimming stripped 4 bases from V and 3 bases from J, with 13 bases between. The CDR3 DNA reads TGTGCCAGCAGCTATAAGTCGACTGGCTACGAGCAGTACTTC. This translates into CASSYKSTGYEQYF.

This clonotype is labeled as large. This chain joins TRBV10-1 and TRBJ2-7, with D possibly matching TRBD1 (6 bases). The CDR3 length is 13 residues. Between the trimmed V and J ends, which lost 7 bases and 9 bases, there was a span of 19 bases. Germline V lookup: CDR1 WNHNN, CDR2 SYGVQD (reference sequence). DNA of the CDR3: TGCGCCAGCACCCCGGACAGCCAAGTCCCGCAGTACTTC. Encoded protein: CASTPDSQVPQYF.

The chain carries TRBV27 and TRBJ2-5; 10 bases map to TRBD2. Per germline, CDR1 MNHEY and CDR2 SMNVEV (reference sequence). The CDR3 consists of 15 residues. V lost 6 bases and J lost 4; bases outside the gene matches: 8. The CDR3 sequence is CASRSSGSRGETQYF. CDR3 coding DNA: TGTGCCAGCAGGTCTAGCGGGAGTCGGGGAGAGACCCAGTACTTC.

Concerning this clonotype itself: This may come from a read error, since a much larger clone is one base off. CDR3 in DNA: TGTGCCAGCAGTCTCCGAAAGGGGTGGATCCACGAGCAGTACTTC. This translates into CASSLRKGWIHEQYF. The genes are TRBV28 and TRBJ2-7; possible D gene TRBD1, 5 bases. The CDR3 spans 15 residues. With 5 bases removed from V and 5 bases from J, the gap between germline ends came to 19 bases. The V gene's germline CDR1 is MDHEN and CDR2 SYDVKM.

This clonotype has only a few counts. The V gene is TRBV5-1, the J gene TRBJ2-5; 14 bases agree with TRBD2. CDR3 length: 16 residues. V shed 4 bases and J 1 base; nucleotides not matched to a gene: 3. In germline, CDR1 is SGHRS, CDR2 YFSETQ. The chain's CDR3 is CASSKGTSGGQETQYF. The DNA of the CDR3 is TGCGCCAGCAGCAAAGGGACTAGCGGGGGCCAAGAGACCCAGTACTTC.

Remarks on this clonotype: A clone one base away is much larger, so this may be a read error. The rearrangement uses TRBV6-2 or TRBV6-3 and TRBJ1-6, with D possibly TRBD1 on 6 matching bases. This CDR3 region has 15 residues. Looked up from germline, CDR1 is MNHEY and CDR2 is SVGEGT. The CDR3 sequence: CASSYSLQGNSSLHF. DNA of the CDR3: TGTGCCAGCAGTTACTCTCTACAGGGAAATTCATCCCTCCACTTT.

The chain has TRBV10-2 and TRBJ1-1; D ambiguous. Germline CDR1 WSHSY, CDR2 SAAADI. The CDR3 is made up of 14 amino acids. V gave up 4 bases and J gave up 7 bases, with 16 bases separating them. CDR3 sequence reads: CASSGQLAQLEAFF. The DNA of the CDR3 is TGCGCCAGCAGTGGGCAGCTAGCTCAACTTGAAGCTTTCTTT.

The sample holds a few counts of this clonotype. J is TRBJ1-4 and V is TRBV20-1, with D hard to call. Germline V gene sequence: CDR1 DFQATT, CDR2 SNEGSKA (reference sequence). The V end lost 6 bases, the J end lost 0 bases, and 14 bases lay between the germline ends. The CDR3 sequence is 15 residues long. The CDR3 DNA reads TGCAGTGCGGAGATAGGTGCCCCAACTAATGAAAAACTGTTTTTT. Amino acids: CSAEIGAPTNEKLFF.

The gene calls are TRBV3-1 and TRBJ2-5, with TRBD1 matching 8 bases. V was clipped by 0 bases and J by 4 bases; unmatched bases: 4. CDR1 LGHDT and CDR2 YNNKEL come from the germline V gene (reference sequence). The CDR3 runs to 15 residues. The DNA of the CDR3 is TGTGCCAGCAGCCAAGACAGGGGGCTGCGAGAGACCCAGTACTTC. As protein: CASSQDRGLRETQYF.

About this clonotype itself: A much bigger clone sits one base away, suggesting this may be a read error. The genes are TRBV19 and TRBJ1-2, with D perhaps TRBD1 (6 bases). Per germline, CDR1 LNHDA and CDR2 SQIVND (reference sequence). The CDR3 consists of 13 residues. DNA for the CDR3: TGTGCCAGTAGTATGAGGGGGGGCTATGTCTACACCTTC. Protein sequence: CASSMRGGYVYTF.

The genes are TRBV20-1 and TRBJ2-3, with D perhaps TRBD1 (6 bases). Deletions cut 5 bases from V and 5 bases from J, with 14 bases between. This CDR3 has 13 amino acids. Germline V gives CDR1 DFQATT, CDR2 SNEGSKA (reference sequence). The CDR3 region is CSASQGSIDTQYF. Here the CDR3 DNA reads TGCAGTGCTTCACAGGGATCCATAGATACGCAGTATTTT.